This T cell receptor (beta chain) comes out of a study of T-cell memory formation after mild COVID-19. General observations from the study: Confirmation of SARS-CoV-2 specificity was lacking for second-wave clones peaking day 37.

TCRalpha and TCRbeta libraries used 5'RACE with constant-segment primers and UMIs. TCRdb analysed the 5' RACE reads with MiXCR anew, one entry per CDR3 protein. This sample has approximately 110,000 distinct CDR3 sequences, with about a fifth found just once. As to this clonotype: The antigen remains undetermined.

This CDR3 contains 13 residues. V dropped 0 bases and J dropped 6; count of bases not matched to a gene: 4. Per the germline V gene, CDR1 is SQVTM and CDR2 is ANQGSEA. The sequence derives from a man aged 18 to 29 who had mild COVID-19 (a few samples of this study predate the infection). Cell type and time point are not known. Input material: PBMCs or a T cell subset sorted from them (not recorded which). The rearrangement joins TRBV29-1 to TRBJ1-2, with 7 bases that match TRBD1. In DNA, the CDR3 is TGCAGCGTTGAAGACGACAGGGTTGATGGCTACACCTTC. Translating gives CSVEDDRVDGYTF.